This T cell receptor (beta chain) was identified during a study of blood T cell repertoires in COVID-19. Profiled with immunoSEQ multiplex PCR; TCRdb holds only in-frame clones, not every one. This repertoire shows some 170,000 clones, roughly 87% found once; its top ten account for 0.95% to 1.5%. V trimming: 0 bases; J trimming: 0 bases; junction bases outside the gene matches: 1. CDR3 length: 15 amino acids. Germline-derived CDR1 and CDR2 are MNHNS and SASEGT. Material: PBMCs or T cells enriched from blood (not recorded which). The genes are TRBV6-1 and TRBJ2-7, with 8 nucleotides matching TRBD2. This clonotype originated in a human donor with acute COVID-19. The donor label of this sample is uncertain. The CDR3 protein is CASSEAGGGSYEQYF. The DNA for the CDR3 is TGTGCCAGCAGTGAAGCCGGGGGGGGCTCCTACGAGCAGTACTTC.